This TCR beta chain was captured in a study of cytomegalovirus exposure and HLA in healthy donors. PCR primers comprised 60 Vbeta and 13 Jbeta primers. Some clones are missing from TCRdb's copy, which holds only in-frame ones; the method was immunoSEQ multiplex PCR. The sample comprises about 180,000 clones, roughly 80% of which are singletons, and over 10% rests with the top ten. Per germline, CDR1 SGHAT and CDR2 FQNNGV. V trimming: 6 bases; J trimming: 5 bases; junction bases outside the gene matches: 7. This CDR3 is 15 amino acids long. This clonotype was obtained from a woman aged 45 to 65 in good health and CMV-seropositive. The sample consisted of PBMCs. The chain is built from TRBV11-2 and TRBJ2-5, with 12 bases aligning to TRBD2. The CDR3 protein is CASRLAGGPGETQYF. CDR3 nucleotide sequence: TGTGCCAGCAGGCTAGCGGGGGGGCCGGGGGAGACCCAGTACTTC.